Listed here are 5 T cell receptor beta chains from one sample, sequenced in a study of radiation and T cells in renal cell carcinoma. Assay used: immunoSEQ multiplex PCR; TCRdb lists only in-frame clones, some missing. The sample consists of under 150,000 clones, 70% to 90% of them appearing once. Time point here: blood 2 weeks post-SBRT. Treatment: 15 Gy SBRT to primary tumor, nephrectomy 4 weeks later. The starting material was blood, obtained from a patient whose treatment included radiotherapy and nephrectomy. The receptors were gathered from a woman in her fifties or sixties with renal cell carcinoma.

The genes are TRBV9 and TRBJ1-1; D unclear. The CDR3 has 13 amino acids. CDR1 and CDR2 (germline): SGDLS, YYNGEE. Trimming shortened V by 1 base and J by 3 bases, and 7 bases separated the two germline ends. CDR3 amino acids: CASSVLGDTEAFF. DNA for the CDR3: TGTGCCAGCAGCGTACTGGGAGACACTGAAGCTTTCTTT.

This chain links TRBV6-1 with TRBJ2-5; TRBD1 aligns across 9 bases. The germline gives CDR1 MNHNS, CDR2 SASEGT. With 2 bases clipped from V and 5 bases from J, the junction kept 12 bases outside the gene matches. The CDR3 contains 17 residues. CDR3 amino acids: CASSEFAGTGNRETQYF. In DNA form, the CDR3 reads TGTGCCAGCAGTGAATTCGCCGGGACAGGGAATCGCGAGACCCAGTACTTC.

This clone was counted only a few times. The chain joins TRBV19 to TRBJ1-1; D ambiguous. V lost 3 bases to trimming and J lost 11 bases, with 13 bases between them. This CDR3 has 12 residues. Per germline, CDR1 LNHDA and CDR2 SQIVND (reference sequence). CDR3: CASSMGRDWAFF. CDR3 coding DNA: TGTGCCAGTAGTATGGGCCGGGATTGGGCTTTCTTT.

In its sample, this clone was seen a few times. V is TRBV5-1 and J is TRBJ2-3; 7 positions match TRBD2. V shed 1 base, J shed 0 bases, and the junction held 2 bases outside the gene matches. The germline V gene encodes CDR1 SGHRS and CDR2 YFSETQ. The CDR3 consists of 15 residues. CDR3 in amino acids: CASSLTTSSTDTQYF. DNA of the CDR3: TGCGCCAGCAGCTTGACGACTAGCAGCACAGATACGCAGTATTTT. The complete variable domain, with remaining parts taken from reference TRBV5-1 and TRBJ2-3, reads KAGVTQTPRYLIKTRGQQVTLSCSPISGHRSVSWYQQTPGQGLQFLFEYFSETQRNKGNFPGRFSGRQFSNSRSEMNVSTLELGDSALYLCASSLTTSSTDTQYFGPGTRLTVL.

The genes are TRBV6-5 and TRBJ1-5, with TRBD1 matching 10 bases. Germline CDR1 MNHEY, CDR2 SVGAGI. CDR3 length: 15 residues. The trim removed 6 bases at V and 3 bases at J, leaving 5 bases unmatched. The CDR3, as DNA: TGTGCCAGCAGACCGGGGACAGGGGTCAATCAGCCCCAGCATTTT. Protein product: CASRPGTGVNQPQHF.